These T cell receptor beta chains were read from a single sample in a study of blood T cell repertoires in COVID-19. Assay: immunoSEQ multiplex PCR; the TCRdb copy retains only in-frame clones and omits some. The sample has roughly 190,000 clones, 70% to 90% seen once. Sequencing was performed on peripheral blood. All receptors derive from a woman aged 40 to 50 who had recovered from COVID-19. Both conserved end residues are part of each CDR3. The order of the fields is V gene, J gene, CDR3 length, clone size, D gene, CDR3 protein, CDR3 DNA. A D gene is named only where the DNA matches it firmly. Clone size is not always given. Where it is, it says once, few, many or a class for expanded clones.

TRBV7-9	TRBJ2-2	13	.	.	CASSREGLGELFF	TGTGCCAGCAGTCGAGAGGGCCTAGGGGAGCTGTTTTTT
TRBV19	TRBJ1-4	12	.	.	CASSPPGEKLFF	TGTGCCAGTAGTCCTCCGGGGGAAAAACTGTTTTTT
TRBV27	TRBJ1-6	16	.	.	CASSPEGPFYNSPLHF	TGTGCCAGCAGTCCGGAGGGTCCGTTTTATAATTCACCCCTCCACTTT
TRBV30	TRBJ1-2	12	.	.	CAWSAGLHGYTF	TGTGCCTGGAGTGCCGGTCTCCATGGCTACACCTTC
TRBV19	TRBJ1-5	20	.	TRBD1	CASSALTGSVSRDSNQPQHF	TGTGCCAGTAGCGCCCTGACAGGGTCGGTCTCTAGAGACTCAAATCAGCCCCAGCATTTT
TRBV19	TRBJ2-7	16	.	TRBD2	CASSETGLAPNYEQYF	TGTGCCAGTAGTGAAACCGGACTAGCGCCGAACTACGAGCAGTACTTC
TRBV21-1	TRBJ1-2	16	.	.	CASSKVGGQGDNGYTF	TGTGCCAGCAGCAAGGTCGGCGGACAGGGGGATAATGGCTACACCTTC
TRBV3-1/TRBV3-2	TRBJ1-1	15	once	TRBD1	CASSHQGQMNTEAFF	TGTGCCAGCAGCCATCAGGGACAGATGAACACTGAAGCTTTCTTT
TRBV19	TRBJ2-2	15	.	.	CASKPGNANTGELFF	TGTGCCTCCAAACCGGGGAATGCGAACACCGGGGAGCTGTTTTTT
TRBV5-1	TRBJ2-3	18	once	TRBD2	CASSYGTSGRANPHTQYF	TGCGCCAGCAGCTATGGGACTAGCGGGAGGGCTAACCCACATACGCAGTATTTT
TRBV28	TRBJ2-2	18	.	.	CASSSPSQEGSFAGELFF	TGTGCCAGCAGTTCTCCCTCACAGGAGGGGTCGTTTGCCGGGGAGCTGTTTTTT
TRBV30	TRBJ1-6	12	.	.	CAWSATSSPLHF	TGTGCCTGGAGTGCAACCTCAAGCCCCCTCCACTTT
TRBV12-3/TRBV12-4	TRBJ1-4	13	.	TRBD1	CASSTGGVEKLFF	TGTGCCAGCAGTACAGGGGGCGTTGAAAAACTGTTTTTT
TRBV5-5	TRBJ2-3	16	.	TRBD2	CASSLGGGLGVNTQYF	TGTGCCAGCAGCCTCGGCGGGGGTTTGGGAGTGAATACGCAGTATTTT
TRBV5-1	TRBJ2-5	16	.	TRBD2	CASSPTAGLAKGTQYF	TGCGCCAGCAGCCCCACAGCCGGACTAGCGAAGGGGACCCAGTACTTC
TRBV29-1	TRBJ2-1	16	few	TRBD2	CSVEVGLAESYNEQFF	TGCAGCGTAGAGGTGGGACTAGCGGAATCCTACAATGAGCAGTTCTTC
TRBV28	TRBJ2-7	12	.	TRBD1	CASSSGQNEQYF	TGTGCCAGCAGTTCGGGACAGAACGAGCAGTACTTC
TRBV27	TRBJ1-3	16	once	TRBD1	CASSLGTGPSGNTIYF	TGTGCCAGCAGTTTAGGGACAGGGCCGTCTGGAAACACCATATATTTT